This T cell receptor (beta chain) was recovered during a study of OX40 agonist ivuxolimab in advanced cancers. General observations from the study: Antigen specificity was not determined for the expanded peripheral T cells.

Only in-frame clones appear in the TCRdb table, and some are missing; sequencing was by immunoSEQ multiplex PCR. The sample shows tens of thousands of clones, around 87% of them seen only once. Trimming removed 4 bases at V and 1 base at J, with 7 bases between. The germline V gene has CDR1 KGHSH and CDR2 LQKENI. The CDR3 has 13 amino acids. Notes on this clone: Its target is not known.

The sequences come from CD4+ or CD8+ T cells sorted from blood, collected in a trial of the OX40 agonist ivuxolimab. The clonotype was recovered from an adult with an advanced solid tumor such as melanoma, head and neck, liver or kidney cancer. V gene TRBV18 combines with J gene TRBJ1-2; D is ambiguous. CDR3 nucleotide sequence: TGTGCCAGCTCACAATCAAATAACTATGGCTACACCTTC. It is translated as CASSQSNNYGYTF.